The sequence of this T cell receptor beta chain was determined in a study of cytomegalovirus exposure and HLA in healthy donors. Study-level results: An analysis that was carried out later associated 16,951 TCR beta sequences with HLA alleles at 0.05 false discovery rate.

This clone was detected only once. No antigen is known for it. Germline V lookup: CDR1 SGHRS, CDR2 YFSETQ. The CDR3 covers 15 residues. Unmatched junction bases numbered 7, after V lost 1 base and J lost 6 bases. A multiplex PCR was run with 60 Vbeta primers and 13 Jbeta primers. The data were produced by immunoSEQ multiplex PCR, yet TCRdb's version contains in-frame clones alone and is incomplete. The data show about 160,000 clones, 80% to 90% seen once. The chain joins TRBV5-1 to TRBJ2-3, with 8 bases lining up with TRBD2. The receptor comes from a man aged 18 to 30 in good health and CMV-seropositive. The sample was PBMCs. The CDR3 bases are TGCGCCAGCAGCTTGATGGGACTAGATTTGGATACGCAGTATTTT. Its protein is CASSLMGLDLDTQYF.